Only a few counts were recorded for the clone carrying this T cell receptor beta chain. These data belong to a study of T-cell reconstitution after alpha-beta-depleted transplantation in children. The TCRbeta library was prepared with unique molecular identifiers. Each CDR3 protein is one row after TCRdb ran MiXCR on the PCR reads. The table records about 640,000 distinct CDR3 sequences, roughly 17% of them present only once. CDR3 size: 17 residues. The V gene's germline CDR1 is ENHRY and CDR2 SYGVKD. V gave up 5 bases and J gave up 1 base; unmatched junction bases: 13. This chain links TRBV10-3 with TRBJ2-7; 8 positions agree with TRBD2. This sample comprised PBMCs from the stem cell graft donor, obtained from the stem cell graft. The sequence was collected from a human donor who donated a stem cell graft to a child with acute myeloid leukemia. CDR3 nucleotides: TGTGCCATCAGTCCGTCGGGGGGGGCTGAAGGTTCCTACGAGCAGTACTTC. This encodes CAISPSGGAEGSYEQYF.